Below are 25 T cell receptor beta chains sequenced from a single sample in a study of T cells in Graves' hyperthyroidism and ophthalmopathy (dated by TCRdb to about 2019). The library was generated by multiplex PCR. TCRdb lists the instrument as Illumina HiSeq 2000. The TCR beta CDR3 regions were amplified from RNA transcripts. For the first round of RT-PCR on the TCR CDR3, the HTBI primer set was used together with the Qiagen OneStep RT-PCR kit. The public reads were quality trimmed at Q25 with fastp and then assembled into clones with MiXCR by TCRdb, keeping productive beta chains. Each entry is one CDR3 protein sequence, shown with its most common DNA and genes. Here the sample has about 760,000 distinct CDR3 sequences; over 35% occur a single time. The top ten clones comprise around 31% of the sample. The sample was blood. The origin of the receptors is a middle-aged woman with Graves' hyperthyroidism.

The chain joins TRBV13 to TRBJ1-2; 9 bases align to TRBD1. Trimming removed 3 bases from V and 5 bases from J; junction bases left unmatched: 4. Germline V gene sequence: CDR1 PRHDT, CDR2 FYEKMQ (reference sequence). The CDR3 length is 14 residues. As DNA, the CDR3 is TGTGCCAGCAGCTTCTGGGACAGGGCTTATGGCTACACCTTC. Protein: CASSFWDRAYGYTF.

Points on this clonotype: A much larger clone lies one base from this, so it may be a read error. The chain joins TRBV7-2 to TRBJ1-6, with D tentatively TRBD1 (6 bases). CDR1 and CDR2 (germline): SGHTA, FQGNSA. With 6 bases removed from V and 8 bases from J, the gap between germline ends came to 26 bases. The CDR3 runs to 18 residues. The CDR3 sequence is CASRQYLWVRQGHSPLHF. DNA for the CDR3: TGTGCCAGCAGACAATACCTTTGGGTCAGGCAGGGGCATTCACCCCTCCACTTT.

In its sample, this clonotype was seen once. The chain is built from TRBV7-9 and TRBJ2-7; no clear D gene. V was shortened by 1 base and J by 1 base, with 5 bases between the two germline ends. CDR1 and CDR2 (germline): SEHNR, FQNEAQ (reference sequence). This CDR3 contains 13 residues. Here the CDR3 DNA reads TGTGCCAGCAGCTTAGTTCAATCCTACGAGCAGTACTTC. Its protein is CASSLVQSYEQYF.

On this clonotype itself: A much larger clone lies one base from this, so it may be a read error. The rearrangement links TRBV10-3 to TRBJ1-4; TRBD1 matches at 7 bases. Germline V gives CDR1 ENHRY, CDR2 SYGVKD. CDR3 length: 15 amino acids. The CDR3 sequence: CAISQGGRGNEKLLF. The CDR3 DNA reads TGTGCCATCAGTCAAGGAGGCAGGGGGAATGAAAAACTGCTTTTT.

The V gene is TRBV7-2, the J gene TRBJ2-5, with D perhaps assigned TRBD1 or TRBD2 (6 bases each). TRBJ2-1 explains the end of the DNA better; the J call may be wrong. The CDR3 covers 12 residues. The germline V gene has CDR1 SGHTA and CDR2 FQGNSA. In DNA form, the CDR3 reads TGTGCCAGCAGCTCTGGAGGGACAGAGCAGTTCTTC. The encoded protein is CASSSGGTEQFF.

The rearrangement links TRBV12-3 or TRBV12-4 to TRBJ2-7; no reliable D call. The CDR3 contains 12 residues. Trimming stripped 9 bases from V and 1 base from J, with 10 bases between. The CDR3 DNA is TGTGCCAGGAGCCCGAATTCCTACGAGCAGTACTTC. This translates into CARSPNSYEQYF.

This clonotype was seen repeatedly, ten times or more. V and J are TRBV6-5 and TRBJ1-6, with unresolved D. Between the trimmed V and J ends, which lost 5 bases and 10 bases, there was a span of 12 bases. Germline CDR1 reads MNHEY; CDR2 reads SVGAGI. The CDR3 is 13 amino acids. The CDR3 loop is CASSEARISPLHF. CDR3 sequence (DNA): TGTGCCAGCAGTGAAGCGCGGATATCACCCCTCCACTTT.

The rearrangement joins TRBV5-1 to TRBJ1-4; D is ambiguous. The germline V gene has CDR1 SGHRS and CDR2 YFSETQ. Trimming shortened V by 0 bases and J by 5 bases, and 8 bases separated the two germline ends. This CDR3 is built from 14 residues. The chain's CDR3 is CASSLDLRNEKLFF. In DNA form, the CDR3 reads TGCGCCAGCAGCTTGGATCTGAGAAATGAAAAACTGTTTTTT. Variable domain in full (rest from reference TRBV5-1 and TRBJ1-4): KAGVTQTPRYLIKTRGQQVTLSCSPISGHRSVSWYQQTPGQGLQFLFEYFSETQRNKGNFPGRFSGRQFSNSRSEMNVSTLELGDSALYLCASSLDLRNEKLFFGSGTQLSVL.

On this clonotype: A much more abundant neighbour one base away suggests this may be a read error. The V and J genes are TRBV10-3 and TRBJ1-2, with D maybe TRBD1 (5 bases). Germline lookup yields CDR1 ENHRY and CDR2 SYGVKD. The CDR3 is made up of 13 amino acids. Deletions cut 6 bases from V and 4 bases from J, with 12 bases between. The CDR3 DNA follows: TGTGCCATCAGCTCCTCGGGGCGCTATGGCTACACCTTC. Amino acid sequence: CAISSSGRYGYTF.

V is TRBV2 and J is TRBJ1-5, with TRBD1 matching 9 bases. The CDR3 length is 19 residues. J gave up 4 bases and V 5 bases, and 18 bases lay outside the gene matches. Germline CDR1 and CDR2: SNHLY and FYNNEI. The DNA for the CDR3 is TGTGCCAGCAGTCATAAGGCGTCCAAGGGACAGGGAGAAAATCAGCCCCAGCATTTT. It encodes CASSHKASKGQGENQPQHF.

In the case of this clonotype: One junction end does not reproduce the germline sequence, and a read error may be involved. CDR3 in DNA: TGTGCCAACAGTTATAGGGGAGTCGGTGAAGCTTTCTTT. Its protein product is CANSYRGVGEAFF. The V call is TRBV6-2 or TRBV6-3, the J call TRBJ1-1; maybe TRBD1 (5 bases). Looked up from germline, CDR1 is MNHEY and CDR2 is SVGEGT. The CDR3 runs to 13 residues.

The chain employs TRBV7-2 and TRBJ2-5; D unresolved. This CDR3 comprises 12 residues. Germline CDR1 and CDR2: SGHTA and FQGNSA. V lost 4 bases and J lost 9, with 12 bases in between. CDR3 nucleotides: TGTGCCAGCAGCTCCCCACCGATGCCCCAGTACTTC. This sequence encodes CASSSPPMPQYF.

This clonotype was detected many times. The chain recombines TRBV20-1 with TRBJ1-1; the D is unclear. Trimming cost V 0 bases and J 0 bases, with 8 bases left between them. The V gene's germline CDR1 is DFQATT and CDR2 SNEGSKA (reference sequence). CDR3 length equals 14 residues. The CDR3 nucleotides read TGCAGTGCTAGAGATTCGGTTATGAACACTGAAGCTTTCTTT. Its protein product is CSARDSVMNTEAFF.

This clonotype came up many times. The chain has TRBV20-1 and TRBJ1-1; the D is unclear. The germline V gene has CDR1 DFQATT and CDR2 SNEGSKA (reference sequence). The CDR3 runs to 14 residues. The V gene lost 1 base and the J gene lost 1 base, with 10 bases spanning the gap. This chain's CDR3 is CSARGAKGNTEAFF. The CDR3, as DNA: TGCAGTGCTAGAGGGGCAAAAGGGAACACTGAAGCTTTCTTT.

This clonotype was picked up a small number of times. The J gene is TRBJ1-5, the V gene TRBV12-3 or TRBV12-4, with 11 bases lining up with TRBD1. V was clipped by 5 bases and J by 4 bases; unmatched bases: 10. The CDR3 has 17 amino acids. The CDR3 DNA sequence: TGTGCCAGCAGTCCAACCGGGACAGGGGGAGTTAATCAGCCCCAGCATTTT. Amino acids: CASSPTGTGGVNQPQHF.

The CDR3 DNA reads as TGCAGCTTAGGGAGGGGCCGGGCTGGAAACACCATATATTTT. Its protein is CSLGRGRAGNTIYF. The chain combines TRBV29-1 with TRBJ1-3, with D possibly TRBD1 on 5 matching bases. CDR3 length: 14 residues. CDR1 is SQVTM, CDR2 ANQGSEA, per germline. V was cut by 8 bases and J by 2 bases, with 16 bases left in between. Full variable domain (remainder filled in from reference TRBV29-1 and TRBJ1-3): SAVISQKPSRDICQRGTSLTIQCQVDSQVTMMFWYRQQPGQSLTLIATANQGSEATYESGFVIDKFPISRPNLTFSTLTVSNMSPEDSSIYLCSLGRGRAGNTIYFGEGSWLTVV.

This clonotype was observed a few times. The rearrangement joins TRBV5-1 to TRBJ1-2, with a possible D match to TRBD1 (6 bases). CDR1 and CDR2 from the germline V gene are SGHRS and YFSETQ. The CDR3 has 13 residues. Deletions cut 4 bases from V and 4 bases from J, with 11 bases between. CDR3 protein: CASSHGQTYGYTF. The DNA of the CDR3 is TGCGCCAGCAGCCATGGACAGACCTATGGCTACACCTTC.

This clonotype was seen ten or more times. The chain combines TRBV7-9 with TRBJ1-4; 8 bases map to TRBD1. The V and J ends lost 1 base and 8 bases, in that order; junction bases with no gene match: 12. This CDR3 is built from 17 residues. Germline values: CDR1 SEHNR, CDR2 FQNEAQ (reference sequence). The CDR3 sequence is CASSLVPGGLQEEKLFF. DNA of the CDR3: TGTGCCAGCAGCTTAGTTCCAGGGGGCTTACAGGAGGAAAAACTGTTTTTT.

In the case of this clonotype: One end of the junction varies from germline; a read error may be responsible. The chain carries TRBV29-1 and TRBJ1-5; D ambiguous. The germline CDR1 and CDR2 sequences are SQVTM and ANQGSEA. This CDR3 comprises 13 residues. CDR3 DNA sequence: TGTGCCTGGAGTGAGGATAGCAATCAGCCCCAGCATTTT. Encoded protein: CAWSEDSNQPQHF.

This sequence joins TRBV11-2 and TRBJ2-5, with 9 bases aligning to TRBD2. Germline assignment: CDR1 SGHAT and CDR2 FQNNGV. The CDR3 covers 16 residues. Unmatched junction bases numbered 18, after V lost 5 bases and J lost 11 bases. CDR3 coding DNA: TGTGCCAGCAGCCCCTGGGGCGGGGGGGGTTTTGATGCACAGTACTTC. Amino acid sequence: CASSPWGGGGFDAQYF.

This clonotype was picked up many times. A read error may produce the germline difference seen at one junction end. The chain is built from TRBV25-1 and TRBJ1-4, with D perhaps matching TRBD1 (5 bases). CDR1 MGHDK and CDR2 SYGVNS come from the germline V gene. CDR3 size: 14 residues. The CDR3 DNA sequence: TGTGCCGGCAGTGACAGTGGGGCTAATGAAAAACTGTTTTTT. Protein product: CAGSDSGANEKLFF.

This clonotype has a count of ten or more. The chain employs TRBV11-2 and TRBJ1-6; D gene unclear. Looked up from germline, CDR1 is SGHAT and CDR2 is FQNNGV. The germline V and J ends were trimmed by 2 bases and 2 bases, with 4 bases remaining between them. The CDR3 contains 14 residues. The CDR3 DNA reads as TGTGCCAGCAGCTTACCCCCCTATAATTCACCCCTCCACTTT. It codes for CASSLPPYNSPLHF.

The CDR3 nucleotides read TGCGCCAGCAGCCAAGAACGGGCCGGGGAGCTGTTTTTT. This codes for CASSQERAGELFF. V and J are TRBV4-3 and TRBJ2-2; no reliable D call. Germline V CDR1 and CDR2: LGHNA, YSLEER. The CDR3 has 13 amino acids. Trimming took 0 bases from V and 6 from J, leaving 5 bases between them.

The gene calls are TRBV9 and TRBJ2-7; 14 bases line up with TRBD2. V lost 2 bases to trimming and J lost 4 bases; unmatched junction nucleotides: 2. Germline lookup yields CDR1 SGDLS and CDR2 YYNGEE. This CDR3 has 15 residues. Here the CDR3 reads CASSVGLAGGYEQYF. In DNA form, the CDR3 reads TGTGCCAGCAGCGTCGGACTAGCGGGGGGTTACGAGCAGTACTTC. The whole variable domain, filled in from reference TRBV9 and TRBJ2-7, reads DSGVTQTPKHLITATGQRVTLRCSPRSGDLSVYWYQQSLDQGLQFLIQYYNGEERAKGNILERFSAQQFPDLHSELNLSSLELGDSALYFCASSVGLAGGYEQYFGPGTRLTVT.

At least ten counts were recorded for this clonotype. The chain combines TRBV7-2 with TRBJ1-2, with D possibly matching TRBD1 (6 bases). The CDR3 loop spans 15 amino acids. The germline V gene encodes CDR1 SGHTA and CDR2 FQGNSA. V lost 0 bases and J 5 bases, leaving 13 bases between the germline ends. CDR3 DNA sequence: TGTGCCAGCAGCTTAGCACCAGGGGCTGTTTATGGCTACACCTTC. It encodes CASSLAPGAVYGYTF.